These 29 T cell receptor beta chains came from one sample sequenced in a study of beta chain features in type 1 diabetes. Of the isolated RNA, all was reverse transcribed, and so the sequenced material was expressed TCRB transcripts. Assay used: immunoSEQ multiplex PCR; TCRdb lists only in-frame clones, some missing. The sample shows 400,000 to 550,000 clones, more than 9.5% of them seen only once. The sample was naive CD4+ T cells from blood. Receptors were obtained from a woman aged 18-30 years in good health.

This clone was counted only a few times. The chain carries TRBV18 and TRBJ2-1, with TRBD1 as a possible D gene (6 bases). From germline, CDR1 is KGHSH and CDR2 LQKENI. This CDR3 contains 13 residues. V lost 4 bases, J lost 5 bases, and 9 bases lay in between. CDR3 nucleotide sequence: TGTGCCAGCTCACAAAACAGGGACAATGAGCAGTTCTTC. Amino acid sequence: CASSQNRDNEQFF.

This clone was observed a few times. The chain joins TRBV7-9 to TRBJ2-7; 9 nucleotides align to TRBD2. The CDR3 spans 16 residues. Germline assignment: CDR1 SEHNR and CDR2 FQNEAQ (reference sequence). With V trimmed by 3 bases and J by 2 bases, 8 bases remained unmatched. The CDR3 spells CASSFLSAGGPYEQYF. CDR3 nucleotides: TGTGCCAGCAGCTTCTTGTCAGCGGGAGGCCCCTACGAGCAGTACTTC. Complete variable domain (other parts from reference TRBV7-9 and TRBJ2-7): DTGVSQNPRHKITKRGQNVTFRCDPISEHNRLYWYRQTLGQGPEFLTYFQNEAQLEKSRLLSDRFSAERPKGSFSTLEIQRTEQGDSAMYLCASSFLSAGGPYEQYFGPGTRLTVT.

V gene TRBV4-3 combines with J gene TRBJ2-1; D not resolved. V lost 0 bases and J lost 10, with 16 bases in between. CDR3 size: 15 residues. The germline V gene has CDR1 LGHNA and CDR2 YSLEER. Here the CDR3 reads CASSQDPAGIGEQFF. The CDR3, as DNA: TGCGCCAGCAGCCAAGATCCGGCTGGGATTGGAGAGCAGTTCTTC.

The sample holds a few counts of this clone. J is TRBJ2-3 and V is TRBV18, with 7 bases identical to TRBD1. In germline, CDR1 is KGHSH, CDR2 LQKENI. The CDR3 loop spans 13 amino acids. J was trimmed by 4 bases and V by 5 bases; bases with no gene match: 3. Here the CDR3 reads CASSIDRADTQYF. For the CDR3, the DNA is TGTGCCAGCTCAATCGACAGGGCAGATACGCAGTATTTT.

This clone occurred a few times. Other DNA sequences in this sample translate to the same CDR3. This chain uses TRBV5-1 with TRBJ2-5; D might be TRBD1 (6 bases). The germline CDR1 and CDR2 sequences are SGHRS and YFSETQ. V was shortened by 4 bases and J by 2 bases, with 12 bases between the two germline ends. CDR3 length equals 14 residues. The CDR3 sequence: CASSLGTPQETQYF. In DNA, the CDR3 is TGCGCCAGCAGCCTAGGGACACCTCAAGAGACCCAGTACTTC.

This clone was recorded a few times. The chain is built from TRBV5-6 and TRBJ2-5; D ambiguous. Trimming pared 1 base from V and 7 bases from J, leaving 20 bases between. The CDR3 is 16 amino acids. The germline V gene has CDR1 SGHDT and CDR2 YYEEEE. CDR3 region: CASSLSSLSSLGTQYF. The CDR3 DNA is TGTGCCAGCAGCTTGTCGAGTTTAAGTAGTCTGGGGACCCAGTACTTC.

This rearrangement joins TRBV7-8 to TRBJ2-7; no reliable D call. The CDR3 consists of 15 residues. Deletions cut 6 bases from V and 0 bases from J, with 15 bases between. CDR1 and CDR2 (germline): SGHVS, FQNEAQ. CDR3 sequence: CASSLHQSSSYEQYV. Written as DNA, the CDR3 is TGTGCCAGCAGTCTCCATCAGAGCAGCTCCTACGAGCAGTACGTC.

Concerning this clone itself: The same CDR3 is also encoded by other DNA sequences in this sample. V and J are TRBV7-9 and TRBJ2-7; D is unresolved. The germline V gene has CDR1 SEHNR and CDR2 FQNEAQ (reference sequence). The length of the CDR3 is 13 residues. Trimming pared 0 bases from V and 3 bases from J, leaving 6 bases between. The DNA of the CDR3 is TGTGCCAGCAGCTTAGCGGGCAGCTACGAGCAGTACTTC. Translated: CASSLAGSYEQYF.

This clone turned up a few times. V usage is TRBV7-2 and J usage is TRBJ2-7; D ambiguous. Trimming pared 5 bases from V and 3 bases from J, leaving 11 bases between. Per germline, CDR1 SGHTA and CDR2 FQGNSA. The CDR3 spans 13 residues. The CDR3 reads CASSPDGFYEQYV. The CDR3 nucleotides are TGTGCCAGCAGCCCCGACGGGTTCTACGAGCAGTACGTC.

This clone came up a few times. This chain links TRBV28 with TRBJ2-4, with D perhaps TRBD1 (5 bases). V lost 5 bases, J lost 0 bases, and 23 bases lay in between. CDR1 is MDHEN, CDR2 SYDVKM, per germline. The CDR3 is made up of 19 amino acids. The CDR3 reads CASSEEPFRTQRAKNIQYF. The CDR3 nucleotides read TGTGCCAGCAGTGAGGAGCCCTTTCGGACACAGAGAGCCAAAAACATTCAGTACTTC. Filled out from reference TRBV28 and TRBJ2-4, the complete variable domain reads DVKVTQSSRYLVKRTGEKVFLECVQDMDHENMFWYRQDPGLGLRLIYFSYDVKMKEKGDIPEGYSVSREKKERFSLILESASTNQTSMYLCASSEEPFRTQRAKNIQYFGAGTRLSVL.

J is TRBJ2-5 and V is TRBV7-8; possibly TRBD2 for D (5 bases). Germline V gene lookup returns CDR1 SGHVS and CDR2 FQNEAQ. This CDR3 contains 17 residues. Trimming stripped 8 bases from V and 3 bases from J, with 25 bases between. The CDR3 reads CASCHLGLLAREETQYF. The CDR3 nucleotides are TGTGCCAGCTGCCACCTGGGGTTGTTAGCGAGAGAAGAGACCCAGTACTTC. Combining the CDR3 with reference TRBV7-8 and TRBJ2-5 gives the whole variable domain GAGVSQSPRYKVAKRGQDVALRCDPISGHVSLFWYQQALGQGPEFLTYFQNEAQLDKSGLPSDRFFAERPEGSVSTLKIQRTQQEDSAVYLCASCHLGLLAREETQYFGPGTRLLVL.

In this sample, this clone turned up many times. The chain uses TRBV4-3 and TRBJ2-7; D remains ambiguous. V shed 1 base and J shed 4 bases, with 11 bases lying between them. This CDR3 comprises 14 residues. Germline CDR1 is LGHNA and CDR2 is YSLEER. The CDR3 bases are TGCGCCAGCAGCCAAGCCTTTGCGCTTTACGAGCAGTACGTC. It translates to CASSQAFALYEQYV.

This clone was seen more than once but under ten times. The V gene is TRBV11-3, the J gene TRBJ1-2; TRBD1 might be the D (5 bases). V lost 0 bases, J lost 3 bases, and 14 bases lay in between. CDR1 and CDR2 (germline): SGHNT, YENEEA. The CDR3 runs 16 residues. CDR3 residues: CASSLDDSSRYYGYTF. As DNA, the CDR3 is TGTGCCAGCAGCTTAGATGACAGTTCCCGCTACTATGGCTACACCTTC.

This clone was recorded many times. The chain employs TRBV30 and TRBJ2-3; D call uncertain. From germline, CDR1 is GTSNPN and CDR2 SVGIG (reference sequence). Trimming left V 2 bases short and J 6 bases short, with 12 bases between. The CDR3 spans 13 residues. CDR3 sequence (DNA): TGTGCCTGGAGTCGGCCCCTCGGGGATACGCAGTATTTT. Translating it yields CAWSRPLGDTQYF.

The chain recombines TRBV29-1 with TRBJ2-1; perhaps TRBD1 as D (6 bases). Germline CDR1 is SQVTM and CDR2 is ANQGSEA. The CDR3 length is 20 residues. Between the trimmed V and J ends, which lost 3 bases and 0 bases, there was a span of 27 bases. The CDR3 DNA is TGCAGCGTTGAGACTCGACGGGACAAACTCTTCCCACTCTCCTACAATGAGCAGTTCTTC. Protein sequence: CSVETRRDKLFPLSYNEQFF.

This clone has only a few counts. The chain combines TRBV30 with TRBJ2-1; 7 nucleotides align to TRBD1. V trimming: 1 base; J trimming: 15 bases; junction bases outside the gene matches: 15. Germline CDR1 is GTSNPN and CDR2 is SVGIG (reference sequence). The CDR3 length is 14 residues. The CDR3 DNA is TGTGCCTGGAGTGCCCGGACAGGCCTAGGTAGGGCGTTCTTC. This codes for CAWSARTGLGRAFF.

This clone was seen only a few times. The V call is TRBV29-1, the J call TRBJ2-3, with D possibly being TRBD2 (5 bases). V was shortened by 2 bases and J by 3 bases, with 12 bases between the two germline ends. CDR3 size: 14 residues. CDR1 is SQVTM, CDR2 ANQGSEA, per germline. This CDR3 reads CSVERSRGTDTQYF. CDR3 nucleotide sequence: TGCAGCGTTGAAAGAAGTCGGGGAACAGATACGCAGTATTTT.

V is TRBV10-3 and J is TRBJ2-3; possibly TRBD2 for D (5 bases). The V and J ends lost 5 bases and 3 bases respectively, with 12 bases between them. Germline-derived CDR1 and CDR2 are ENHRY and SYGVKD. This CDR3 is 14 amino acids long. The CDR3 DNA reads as TGTGCCATCAGTTTACTAGGGCCTACAGATACGCAGTATTTT. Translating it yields CAISLLGPTDTQYF.

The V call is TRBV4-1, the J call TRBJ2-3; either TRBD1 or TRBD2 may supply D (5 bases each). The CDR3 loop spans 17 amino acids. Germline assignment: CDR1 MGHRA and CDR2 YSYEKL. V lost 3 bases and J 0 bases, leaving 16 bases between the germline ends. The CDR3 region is CASSQLGPRGSTDTQYF. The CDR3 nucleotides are TGCGCCAGCAGCCAGTTGGGGCCTAGAGGGAGCACAGATACGCAGTATTTT.

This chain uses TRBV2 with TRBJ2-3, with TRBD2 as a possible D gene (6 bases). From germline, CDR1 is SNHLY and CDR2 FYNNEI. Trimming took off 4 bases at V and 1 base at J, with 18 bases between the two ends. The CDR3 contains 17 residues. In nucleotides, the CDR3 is TGTGCCAGCAGTGCGAGTAGTTCGTGGGGGGGCACAGATACGCAGTATTTT. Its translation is CASSASSSWGGTDTQYF.

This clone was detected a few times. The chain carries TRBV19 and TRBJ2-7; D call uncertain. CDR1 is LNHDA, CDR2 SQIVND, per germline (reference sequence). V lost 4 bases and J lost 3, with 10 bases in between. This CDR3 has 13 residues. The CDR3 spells CASSSGRLYEQYF. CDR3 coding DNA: TGTGCCAGTAGTAGCGGCAGGCTCTACGAGCAGTACTTC.

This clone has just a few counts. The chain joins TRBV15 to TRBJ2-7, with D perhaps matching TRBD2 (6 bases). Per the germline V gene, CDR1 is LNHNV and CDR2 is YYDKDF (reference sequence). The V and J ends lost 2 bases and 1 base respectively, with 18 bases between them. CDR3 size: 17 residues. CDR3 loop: CATSRLLTSHPSYEQYV. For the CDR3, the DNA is TGTGCCACCAGCAGACTACTCACTAGCCACCCTTCCTACGAGCAGTACGTC.

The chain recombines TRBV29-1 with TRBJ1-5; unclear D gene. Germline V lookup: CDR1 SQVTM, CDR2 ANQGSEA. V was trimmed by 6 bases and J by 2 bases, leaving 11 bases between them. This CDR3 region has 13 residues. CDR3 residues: CSVNEPGNQPQHF. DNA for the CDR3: TGCAGCGTCAATGAACCGGGCAATCAGCCCCAGCATTTT.

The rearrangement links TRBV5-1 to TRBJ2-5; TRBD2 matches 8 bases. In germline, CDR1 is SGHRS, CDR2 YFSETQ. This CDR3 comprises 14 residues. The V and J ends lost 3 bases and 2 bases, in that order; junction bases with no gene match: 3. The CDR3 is CASSSLAGQETQYF. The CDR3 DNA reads TGCGCCAGCAGCTCGTTAGCGGGGCAAGAGACCCAGTACTTC.

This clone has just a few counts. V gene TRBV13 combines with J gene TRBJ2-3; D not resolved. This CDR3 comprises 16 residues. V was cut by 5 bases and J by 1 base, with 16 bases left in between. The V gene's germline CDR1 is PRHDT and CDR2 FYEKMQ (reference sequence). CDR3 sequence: CASSHGPTGRTDTQYF. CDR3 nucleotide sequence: TGTGCCAGCAGCCATGGCCCCACGGGCCGCACAGATACGCAGTATTTT. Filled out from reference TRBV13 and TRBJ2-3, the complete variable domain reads AAGVIQSPRHLIKEKRETATLKCYPIPRHDTVYWYQQGPGQDPQFLISFYEKMQSDKGSIPDRFSAQQFSDYHSELNMSSLELGDSALYFCASSHGPTGRTDTQYFGPGTRLTVL.

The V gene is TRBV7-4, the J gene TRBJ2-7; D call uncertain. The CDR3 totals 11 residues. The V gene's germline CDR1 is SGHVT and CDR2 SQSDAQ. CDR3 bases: TGTTACCTAGGGTCGTCCTACGAGCAGTACGTC. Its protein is CYLGSSYEQYV.

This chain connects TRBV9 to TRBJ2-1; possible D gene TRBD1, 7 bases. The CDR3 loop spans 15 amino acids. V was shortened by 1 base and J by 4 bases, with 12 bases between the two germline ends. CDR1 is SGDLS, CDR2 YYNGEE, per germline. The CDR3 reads CASSVSTGTYNEQFF. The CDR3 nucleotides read TGTGCCAGCAGCGTATCGACAGGGACTTACAATGAGCAGTTCTTC.

CDR3 protein: CASTQRGGESDTQYF. The DNA of the CDR3 is TGCGCCAGCACCCAGAGGGGTGGCGAGTCAGATACGCAGTATTTT. V usage is TRBV4-3 and J usage is TRBJ2-3; D might be TRBD1 or TRBD2, each matching 5 bases. V lost 7 bases to trimming and J lost 4 bases, with 18 bases between them. Germline V CDR1 and CDR2: LGHNA, YSLEER. The length of the CDR3 is 15 residues.

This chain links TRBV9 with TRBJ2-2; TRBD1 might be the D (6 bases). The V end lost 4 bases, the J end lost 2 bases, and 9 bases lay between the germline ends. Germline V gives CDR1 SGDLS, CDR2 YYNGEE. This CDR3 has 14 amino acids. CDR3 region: CASSSRGNTGELFF. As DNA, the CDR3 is TGTGCCAGCAGCTCCAGGGGTAACACCGGGGAGCTGTTTTTT. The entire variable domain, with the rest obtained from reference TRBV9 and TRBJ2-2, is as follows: DSGVTQTPKHLITATGQRVTLRCSPRSGDLSVYWYQQSLDQGLQFLIQYYNGEERAKGNILERFSAQQFPDLHSELNLSSLELGDSALYFCASSSRGNTGELFFGEGSRLTVL.